This T cell receptor (beta chain) was recorded in a study of T cells in Graves' hyperthyroidism and ophthalmopathy. RNA transcripts provided the source from which TCR beta CDR3 regions were amplified. TCR CDR3 regions were first amplified by RT-PCR with HTBI primers. TCRdb passed the multiplex PCR reads through MiXCR, listing each CDR3 protein once. Counted here are about 610,000 distinct CDR3 sequences, 46% occurring once; the ten biggest clones make up around 8%. The sample taken for sequencing was peripheral blood or thyroid tissue (not recorded which). This clonotype originated in a young woman with Graves' hyperthyroidism.

This CDR3 reads CASRGTSGRDNEQFF. CDR3 DNA: TGTGCCAGCAGAGGAACTAGCGGGAGGGACAATGAGCAGTTCTTC. The V call is TRBV9, the J call TRBJ2-1; 13 bases are a match to TRBD2. CDR3 length: 15 amino acids. V lost 5 bases to trimming and J lost 5 bases; unmatched junction nucleotides: 4. Germline lookup yields CDR1 SGDLS and CDR2 YYNGEE.